The clone carrying this TCR beta chain was seen only once. Its antigen is not known. The data were obtained in a study of cytomegalovirus exposure and HLA in healthy donors. Study in general: A later analysis reported the 120 validation repertoires used the same platform as the 550 to 700 first-cohort repertoires.

Repertoires were generated with immunoSEQ multiplex PCR, while TCRdb's copy carries only in-frame clones and drops some. The sample lists over 85,000 clones, around nine tenths seen once, with 1.9% in the top ten. Germline lookup yields CDR1 SGHTA and CDR2 FQGNSA. CDR3 length equals 18 residues. V trimming: 4 bases; J trimming: 8 bases; junction bases outside the gene matches: 16. Findings and limits, study-wide: The authors listed some 150 TCR beta chains as cytomegalovirus-associated. TCR sequences were mostly rare, though some public TCRs occurred in many donors. Reportedly, diagnosis of cytomegalovirus status by the classifier showed high specificity and sensitivity.

V and J are TRBV7-2 and TRBJ1-4; 10 nucleotides agree with TRBD1. The TCR was taken from a young woman in good health and CMV-seronegative. What was sequenced was PBMCs. The CDR3 loop reads CASSSRGSGQGGYEKLFF. The CDR3 DNA is TGTGCCAGCAGCTCCCGGGGCAGTGGACAGGGGGGATACGAAAAACTGTTTTTT.